The rows below give T cell receptor beta chains drawn from one sample of a study of blood T cell repertoires in COVID-19. Generated by immunoSEQ multiplex PCR, the TCRdb table keeps only in-frame clones and is missing some. There are 270,000 or so clones in the sample; around 85% occur only once, and approximately 1.5% lies in the top ten. Sequenced: peripheral blood. The receptors were sampled from a human donor with COVID-19, enrolled during active disease. The donor label of this sample is uncertain. Both conserved end residues are part of each CDR3. Rows give clone size only sometimes, using once, few, many, or a class for an expanded clone.

>15|TRBV29-1|.
CSVDFPGGLPWEQYF
>17|TRBV4-2|.
CASSLQGAGGSSYEQYF
>15|TRBV6-6|.
CASRARGFSGNTIYF
>14|TRBV18|.
CASSPWTSGYEQYF
>13|TRBV12-3/TRBV12-4|.
CASSGFEGNTIYF
>17|TRBV9|.
CASSADYREQYYTEAFF
>14|TRBV7-8|.
CASSVGQGYEKLFF
>15|TRBV7-2|.
CASSLAGGRGYEQYF
>16|TRBV2|.
CASSERIGLGTSEAFF
>14|TRBV19|.
CASRTGGVNTEAFF
>13|TRBV5-4|.
CASSLRTEDGYTF
>17|TRBV3-1/TRBV3-2|.
CASSQGLAGGPIPEQYF
>14|TRBV29-1|.
CSVAYDRLVSGAFF
>16|TRBV25-1|.
CASSADREFTNEKLFF
>15|TRBV5-1|.
CASSYTGGDYSPLHF
>10|TRBV30|.
CAGESVEAFF
>13|TRBV30|.
CATDRGINYGYTF
>17|TRBV6-2/TRBV6-3|.
CASGLGVEVAGYNEQFF
>13|TRBV19|.
CASSPRVSNEQFF
>15|TRBV6-1|.
CASSESLGQNYGYTF
>16|TRBV6-6|.
CASRPNPQGLDYGYTF
>15|TRBV6-2/TRBV6-3|few
CASSRTSGRANEQFF
>15|TRBV5-1|.
CASSLTSGKYNEQFF
>13|TRBV12-3/TRBV12-4|.
CASSPQVGYGYTF
>15|TRBV7-2|.
CASSLVQGDYNEQFF